This paragraph reports one T cell receptor (beta chain). TCRdb keeps only in-frame clones here, not all; method: immunoSEQ multiplex PCR. The sample consists of approximately 70,000 clones, over 80% of them appearing once. The record originates from a study of blood T cell repertoires in COVID-19. Study in general: Sample material is recorded as cDNA or gDNA derived from T cells, B-cell-depleted T cells, or PBMCs.

Sequences were obtained from peripheral blood. The receptor was isolated from an elderly man with active or convalescent COVID-19.

The chain's CDR3 is CASSLTSGRGGYTF. As DNA, the CDR3 is TGTGCCAGCAGTCTCACGTCAGGACGGGGAGGCTACACCTTC. The V call is TRBV28, the J call TRBJ1-2, with D hard to call. Germline loops: CDR1 MDHEN, CDR2 SYDVKM. The CDR3 extends over 14 amino acids. The V end lost 5 bases, the J end lost 8 bases, and 18 bases lay between the germline ends.